What follows are 14 T cell receptor beta chains derived from one specimen sequenced in a study of blood T cell repertoires in COVID-19. Produced via immunoSEQ multiplex PCR; TCRdb's table is partial and in-frame only. The sample yields hundreds of thousands of clones, about 85% seen once. The sample taken for sequencing was peripheral blood. The origin of the receptors is a man in his forties with acute or convalescent COVID-19.

The V gene is TRBV5-6, the J gene TRBJ2-7; the D gene is possibly TRBD1 (5 bases). The CDR3 loop spans 16 amino acids. V lost 4 bases to trimming and J lost 0 bases, with 17 bases between them. Germline V gene lookup returns CDR1 SGHDT and CDR2 YYEEEE. In nucleotides, the CDR3 is TGTGCCAGCAGCCCTCCATTGGGGCGGAGCTCCTACGAGCAGTACTTC. Translation gives CASSPPLGRSSYEQYF.

The chain recombines TRBV7-6 with TRBJ2-7; 7 nucleotides line up with TRBD1. Germline CDR1 reads SGHVS; CDR2 reads FNYEAQ. V was pared by 2 bases and J by 5 bases, with 12 bases of the junction left unmatched. This CDR3 spans 16 amino acids. CDR3 amino acids: CASSLQSIGRGNEQYF. Here the CDR3 DNA reads TGTGCCAGCAGCTTACAGTCTATAGGCAGGGGGAACGAGCAGTACTTC.

J is TRBJ2-7 and V is TRBV4-2, with D possibly matching TRBD1 (5 bases). The V gene's germline CDR1 is LGHNA and CDR2 YNFKEQ. The V end was cut by 1 base, the J end by 1 base, with 11 bases between. The CDR3 is made up of 15 amino acids. CDR3 sequence: CASSQAQTVSYEQYF. The CDR3 region has the DNA TGTGCCAGCAGCCAAGCCCAGACAGTATCCTACGAGCAGTACTTC.

This clone has more than one count but fewer than ten. This chain uses TRBV11-2 with TRBJ1-3, with D possibly TRBD1 on 5 matching bases. CDR3 size: 16 residues. Per the germline V gene, CDR1 is SGHAT and CDR2 is FQNNGV. Trimming cost V 5 bases and J 0 bases, with 14 bases left between them. The CDR3 reads CASSPTTGFSGNTIYF. The CDR3, as DNA: TGTGCCAGCAGCCCAACTACAGGATTCTCTGGAAACACCATATATTTT.

The V call is TRBV24-1, the J call TRBJ2-1; tentative D call: TRBD1 (6 bases). V shed 4 bases and J shed 10 bases, with 16 bases lying between them. The CDR3 consists of 14 residues. Germline-derived CDR1 and CDR2 are KGHDR and SFDVKD. The CDR3 loop is CATSESGTPKEQFF. The CDR3 DNA is TGTGCCACCAGTGAGTCCGGGACACCGAAGGAGCAGTTCTTC.

This chain links TRBV7-2 with TRBJ1-1, with TRBD1 as a possible D gene (6 bases). The CDR3 length is 17 residues. Trimming left V 5 bases short and J 3 bases short, with 22 bases between. Germline V lookup: CDR1 SGHTA, CDR2 FQGNSA. The CDR3, as DNA: TGTGCCAGCAGCCGCCCTTGGGTTGAGGGGGGGGACACTGAAGCTTTCTTT. As protein: CASSRPWVEGGDTEAFF. Supplemented by reference TRBV7-2 and TRBJ1-1, the full variable domain reads GAGVSQSPSNKVTEKGKDVELRCDPISGHTALYWYRQSLGQGLEFLIYFQGNSAPDKSGLPSDRFSAERTGGSVSTLTIQRTQQEDSAVYLCASSRPWVEGGDTEAFFGQGTRLTVV.

Turning to this clone: At one boundary the junction diverges from the germline segment, which might be a read error. The rearrangement links TRBV5-5 to TRBJ1-1; 8 bases are shared with TRBD1. Germline CDR1 and CDR2: SGHKS and YYEKEE (reference sequence). The CDR3 covers 11 residues. CDR3: CASSFDRGPSF. The DNA of the CDR3 is TGTGCCAGCAGCTTCGACAGGGGCCCTTCATTT.

The V call is TRBV29-1, the J call TRBJ2-7, with unresolved D. V was clipped by 5 bases and J by 7 bases, with 18 bases between them. The CDR3 sequence is 13 residues long. Germline CDR1 SQVTM, CDR2 ANQGSEA. CDR3 DNA sequence: TGCAGCGTTTTACGCGCCCCCGCGGAGGAGCAGTACTTC. This gives the protein CSVLRAPAEEQYF.

This clone was recorded once. This chain links TRBV19 with TRBJ1-4, with D possibly being TRBD1 (6 bases). There are 16 residues in the CDR3. Germline V gene sequence: CDR1 LNHDA, CDR2 SQIVND (reference sequence). The V end lost 6 bases, the J end lost 5 bases, and 19 bases lay between the germline ends. The CDR3 coding sequence is TGTGCCAGTAGCCTGGGTCGTACAGGGAGAAATGAAAAACTGTTTTTT. It specifies CASSLGRTGRNEKLFF. Together with reference TRBV19 and TRBJ1-4, the CDR3 gives the full variable domain: DGGITQSPKYLFRKEGQNVTLSCEQNLNHDAMYWYRQDPGQGLRLIYYSQIVNDFQKGDIAEGYSVSREKKESFPLTVTSAQKNPTAFYLCASSLGRTGRNEKLFFGSGTQLSVL.

The CDR3 nucleotides are TGTGCCAGCAGCTTAGAGGGGGGGCGCTACGAGCAGTACTTC. This translates into CASSLEGGRYEQYF. This chain links TRBV7-9 with TRBJ2-7; tentatively, D is TRBD2 (7 bases). The CDR3 runs to 14 residues. The germline V gene has CDR1 SEHNR and CDR2 FQNEAQ (reference sequence). The V end was cut by 1 base, the J end by 3 bases, with 10 bases between.

This clone was picked up one time. The chain has TRBV7-3 and TRBJ2-4; D is ambiguous. The CDR3 extends over 16 amino acids. From germline, CDR1 is SGHTA and CDR2 FQGTGA. The V end lost 5 bases, the J end lost 0 bases, and 14 bases lay between the germline ends. The CDR3 DNA follows: TGTGCCAGCAGCCCCGGTGGTTCTGAAGCCAAAAACATTCAGTACTTC. Protein product: CASSPGGSEAKNIQYF.

This clone is a singleton in its sample. J is TRBJ1-1 and V is TRBV4-1; 8 nucleotides match TRBD1. CDR3 length equals 15 residues. V lost 3 bases and J lost 4; bases outside the gene matches: 7. CDR1 and CDR2 from the germline V gene are MGHRA and YSYEKL. The CDR3: CASSQGGQGFTEAFF. CDR3 nucleotides: TGCGCCAGCAGCCAGGGTGGACAGGGCTTCACTGAAGCTTTCTTT.

A word on this clone: Sequence at one end of the junction differs from germline and may be a read error. The V and J genes are TRBV3-1 (or the pseudogene TRBV3-2) and TRBJ1-2; tentatively, D is TRBD1 (5 bases). The length of the CDR3 is 12 residues. Germline CDR1 is LGHDT and CDR2 is YNNKEL (reference sequence). The CDR3: CASGQGGYGYTF. The DNA for the CDR3 is TGTGCCAGCGGCCAGGGAGGCTATGGCTACACCTTC.

The CDR3 bases are TGTGCCAGCAGCGCCCAGGGCGACGAGCAGTTCTTC. Translation: CASSAQGDEQFF. The chain employs TRBV12-3 or TRBV12-4 and TRBJ2-1; the D gene is possibly TRBD1 (5 bases). V was clipped by 6 bases and J by 10 bases, with 13 bases between them. The CDR3 is 12 amino acids.